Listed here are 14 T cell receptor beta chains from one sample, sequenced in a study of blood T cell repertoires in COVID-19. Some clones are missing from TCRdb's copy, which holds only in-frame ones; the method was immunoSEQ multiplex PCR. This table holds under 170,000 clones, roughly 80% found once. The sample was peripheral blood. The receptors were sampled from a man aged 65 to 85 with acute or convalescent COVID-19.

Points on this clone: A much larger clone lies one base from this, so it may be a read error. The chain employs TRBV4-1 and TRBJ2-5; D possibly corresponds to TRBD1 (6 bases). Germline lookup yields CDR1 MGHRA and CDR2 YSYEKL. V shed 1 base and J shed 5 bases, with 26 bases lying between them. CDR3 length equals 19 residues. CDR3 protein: CASSQGGQRPKLRSETQYF. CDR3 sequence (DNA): TGCGCCAGCAGCCAAGGAGGACAGAGGCCAAAGCTTCGGTCGGAGACCCAGTACTTC.

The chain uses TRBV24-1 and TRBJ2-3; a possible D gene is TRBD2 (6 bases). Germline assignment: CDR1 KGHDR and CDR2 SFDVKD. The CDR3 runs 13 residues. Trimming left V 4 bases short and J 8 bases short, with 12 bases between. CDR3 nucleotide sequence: TGTGCCACCAGTGAGCGGACTATAGGTACGCAGTATTTT. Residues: CATSERTIGTQYF.

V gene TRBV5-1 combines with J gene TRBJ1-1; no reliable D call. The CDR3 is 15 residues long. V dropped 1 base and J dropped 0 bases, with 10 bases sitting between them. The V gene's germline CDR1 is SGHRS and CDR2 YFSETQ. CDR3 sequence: CASSLSQAMNTEAFF. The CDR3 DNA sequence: TGCGCCAGCAGCTTGTCGCAGGCAATGAACACTGAAGCTTTCTTT. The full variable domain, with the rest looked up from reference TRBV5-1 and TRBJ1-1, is KAGVTQTPRYLIKTRGQQVTLSCSPISGHRSVSWYQQTPGQGLQFLFEYFSETQRNKGNFPGRFSGRQFSNSRSEMNVSTLELGDSALYLCASSLSQAMNTEAFFGQGTRLTVV.

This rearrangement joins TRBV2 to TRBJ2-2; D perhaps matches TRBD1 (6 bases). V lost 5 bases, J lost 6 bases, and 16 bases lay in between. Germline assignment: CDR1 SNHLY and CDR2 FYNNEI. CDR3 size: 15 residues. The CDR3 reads CASSLWTVRAGELFF. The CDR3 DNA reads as TGTGCCAGCAGTCTCTGGACAGTAAGGGCCGGGGAGCTGTTTTTT. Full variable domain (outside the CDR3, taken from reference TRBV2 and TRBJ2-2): EPEVTQTPSHQVTQMGQEVILRCVPISNHLYFYWYRQILGQKVEFLVSFYNNEISEKSEIFDDQFSVERPDGSNFTLKIRSTKLEDSAMYFCASSLWTVRAGELFFGEGSRLTVL.

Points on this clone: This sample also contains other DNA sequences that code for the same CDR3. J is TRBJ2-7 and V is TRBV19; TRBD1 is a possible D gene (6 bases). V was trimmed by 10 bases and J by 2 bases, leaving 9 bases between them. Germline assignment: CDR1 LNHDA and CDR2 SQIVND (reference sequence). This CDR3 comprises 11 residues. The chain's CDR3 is CATQGAYEQYF. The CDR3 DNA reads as TGTGCCACACAGGGAGCCTACGAGCAGTACTTC.

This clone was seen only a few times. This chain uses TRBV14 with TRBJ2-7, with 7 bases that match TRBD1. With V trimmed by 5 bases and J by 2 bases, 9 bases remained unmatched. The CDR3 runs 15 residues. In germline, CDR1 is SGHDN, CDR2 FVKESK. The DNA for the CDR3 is TGTGCCAGCAGCGCTTCCTCCGGGACAGCCTACGAGCAGTACTTC. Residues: CASSASSGTAYEQYF.

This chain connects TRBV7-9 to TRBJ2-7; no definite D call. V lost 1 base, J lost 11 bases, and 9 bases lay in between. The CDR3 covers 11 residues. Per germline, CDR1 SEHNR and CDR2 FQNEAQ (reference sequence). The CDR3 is CASSLGGSEYF. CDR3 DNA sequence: TGTGCCAGCAGCTTAGGCGGAAGCGAGTACTTC.

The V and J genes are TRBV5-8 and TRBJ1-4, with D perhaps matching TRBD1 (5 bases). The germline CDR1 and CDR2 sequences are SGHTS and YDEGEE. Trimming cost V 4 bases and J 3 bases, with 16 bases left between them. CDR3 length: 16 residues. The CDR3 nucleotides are TGTGCCAGCAGCCGGGGGGATAGTCTCTCTAATGAAAAACTGTTTTTT. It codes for CASSRGDSLSNEKLFF.

CDR3 protein: CASSHGTGGSNGLARFF. The CDR3 DNA is TGTGCCAGCAGCCACGGTACTGGCGGGAGTAACGGTTTAGCGCGGTTCTTC. V usage is TRBV3-1 (or the pseudogene TRBV3-2) and J usage is TRBJ2-1, with 7 positions matching TRBD2. The CDR3 sequence is 17 residues long. Losses at the gene ends were 3 bases for V and 15 bases for J; bases not matched to a gene: 23. Germline V gives CDR1 LGHDT, CDR2 YNNKEL (reference sequence).

CDR3 DNA sequence: TGTGCCAGCAGTATATCGGTCGGCACGGGCTATGGCTACACCTTC. Translated: CASSISVGTGYGYTF. J is TRBJ1-2 and V is TRBV6-5; D remains ambiguous. V lost 5 bases, J lost 4 bases, and 17 bases lay in between. The CDR3 consists of 15 residues. CDR1 and CDR2 (germline): MNHEY, SVGAGI.

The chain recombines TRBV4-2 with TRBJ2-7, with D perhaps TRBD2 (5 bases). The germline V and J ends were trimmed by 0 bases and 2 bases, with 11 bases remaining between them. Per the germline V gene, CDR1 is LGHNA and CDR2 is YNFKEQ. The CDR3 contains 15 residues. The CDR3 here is CASSQDSGRAYEQYF. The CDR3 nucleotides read TGTGCCAGCAGCCAAGATTCGGGGAGAGCCTACGAGCAGTACTTC.

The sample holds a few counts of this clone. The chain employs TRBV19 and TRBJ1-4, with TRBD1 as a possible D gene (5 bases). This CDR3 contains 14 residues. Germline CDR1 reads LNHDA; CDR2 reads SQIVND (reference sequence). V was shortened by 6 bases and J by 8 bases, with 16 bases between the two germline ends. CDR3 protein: CASSLGREGEKLFF. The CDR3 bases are TGTGCCAGTAGCCTGGGCAGGGAGGGAGAAAAACTGTTTTTT.

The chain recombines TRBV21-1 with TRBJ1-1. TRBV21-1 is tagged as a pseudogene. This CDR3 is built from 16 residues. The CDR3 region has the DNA TGTGCCAGCAGAATGGGGGGGGCCCTGTGCAGCACTGAAGCTTTCTTT. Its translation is CASRMGGALCSTEAFF.

The CDR3 reads CASSSSGGETQYF. The CDR3 bases are TGTGCCAGCAGCTCCTCAGGGGGAGAGACCCAGTACTTC. The rearrangement uses TRBV7-9 and TRBJ2-5; 7 bases are a match to TRBD1. Trimming took 4 bases from V and 4 from J; bases not matched to a gene: 3. The CDR3 totals 13 residues. Germline assignment: CDR1 SEHNR and CDR2 FQNEAQ (reference sequence).